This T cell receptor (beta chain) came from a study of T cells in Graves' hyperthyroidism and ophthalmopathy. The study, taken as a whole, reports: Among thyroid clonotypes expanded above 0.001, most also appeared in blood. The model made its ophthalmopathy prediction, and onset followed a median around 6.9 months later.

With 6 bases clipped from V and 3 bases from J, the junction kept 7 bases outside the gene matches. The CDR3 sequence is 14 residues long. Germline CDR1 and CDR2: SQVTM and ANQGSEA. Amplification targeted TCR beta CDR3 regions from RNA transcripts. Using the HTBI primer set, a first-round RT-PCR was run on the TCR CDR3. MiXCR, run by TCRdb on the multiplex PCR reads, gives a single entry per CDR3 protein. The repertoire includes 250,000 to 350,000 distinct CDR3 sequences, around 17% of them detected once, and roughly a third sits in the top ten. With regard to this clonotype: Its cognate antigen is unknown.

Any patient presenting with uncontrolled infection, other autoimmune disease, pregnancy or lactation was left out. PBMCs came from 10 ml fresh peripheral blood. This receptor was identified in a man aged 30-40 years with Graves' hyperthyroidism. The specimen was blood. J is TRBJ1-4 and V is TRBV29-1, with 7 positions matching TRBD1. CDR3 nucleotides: TGCAGCGTATTACAGGGGATGGCTAATGAAAAACTGTTTTTT. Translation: CSVLQGMANEKLFF. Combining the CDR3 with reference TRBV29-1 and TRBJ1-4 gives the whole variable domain SAVISQKPSRDICQRGTSLTIQCQVDSQVTMMFWYRQQPGQSLTLIATANQGSEATYESGFVIDKFPISRPNLTFSTLTVSNMSPEDSSIYLCSVLQGMANEKLFFGSGTQLSVL.